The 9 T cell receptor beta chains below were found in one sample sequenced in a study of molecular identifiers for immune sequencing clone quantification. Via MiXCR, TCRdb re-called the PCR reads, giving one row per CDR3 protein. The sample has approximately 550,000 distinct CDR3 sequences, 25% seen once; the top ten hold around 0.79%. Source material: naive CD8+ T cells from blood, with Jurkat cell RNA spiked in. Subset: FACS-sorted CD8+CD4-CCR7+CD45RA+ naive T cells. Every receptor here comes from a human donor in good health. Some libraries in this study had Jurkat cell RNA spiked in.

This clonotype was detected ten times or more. CDR3 in amino acids: CATSDPGGTDTQYF. The CDR3 DNA follows: TGTGCCACCAGTGATCCAGGAGGCACAGATACGCAGTATTTT. The chain uses TRBV24-1 and TRBJ2-3; no clear D. In germline, CDR1 is KGHDR, CDR2 SFDVKD. The CDR3 extends over 14 amino acids. Trimming left V 3 bases short and J 1 base short, with 7 bases between.

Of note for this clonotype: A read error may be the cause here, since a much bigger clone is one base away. The CDR3, as DNA: TGTGCCAGCAGTTACTCGAGCGTAGCGGGAGGACAAGGAGATACGCAGTATTTT. Amino acids: CASSYSSVAGGQGDTQYF. The chain couples TRBV6-5 to TRBJ2-3, with 10 bases fitting TRBD2. There are 18 residues in the CDR3. CDR1 is MNHEY and CDR2 is SVGAGI in the germline V gene. V gave up 0 bases and J gave up 5 bases; unmatched junction bases: 11.

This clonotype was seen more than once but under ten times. The CDR3 sequence: CASTPGRADEQYF. The CDR3 nucleotides read TGTGCCAGCACACCCGGGAGGGCTGACGAGCAGTACTTC. This chain joins TRBV4-2 and TRBJ2-7, with 8 bases matching TRBD2. The V and J ends lost 7 bases and 5 bases, in that order; junction bases with no gene match: 7. CDR1 and CDR2 (germline): LGHNA, YNFKEQ. There are 13 residues in the CDR3.

The CDR3 DNA reads as TGCAGCGTGGTGGGACAGGGGGCAGAGTACGAGCAGTACTTC. It yields the protein CSVVGQGAEYEQYF. The V gene is TRBV29-1, the J gene TRBJ2-7; 12 nucleotides agree with TRBD1. Germline V gene lookup returns CDR1 SQVTM and CDR2 ANQGSEA. This CDR3 has 14 residues. V trimming: 6 bases; J trimming: 4 bases; junction bases outside the gene matches: 7.

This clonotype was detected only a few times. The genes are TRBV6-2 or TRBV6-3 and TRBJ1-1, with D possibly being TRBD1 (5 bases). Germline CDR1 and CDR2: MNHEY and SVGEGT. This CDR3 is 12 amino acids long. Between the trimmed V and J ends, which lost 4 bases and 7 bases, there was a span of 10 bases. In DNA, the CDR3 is TGTGCCAGCAGTTCTACAGGTCTTGAAGCTTTCTTT. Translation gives CASSSTGLEAFF.

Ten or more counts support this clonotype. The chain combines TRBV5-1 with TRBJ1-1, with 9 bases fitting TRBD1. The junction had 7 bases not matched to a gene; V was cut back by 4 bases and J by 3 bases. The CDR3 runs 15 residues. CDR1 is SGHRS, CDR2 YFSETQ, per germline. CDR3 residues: CASSIGTGIDTEAFF. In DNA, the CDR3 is TGCGCCAGCAGCATCGGGACAGGGATCGACACTGAAGCTTTCTTT.

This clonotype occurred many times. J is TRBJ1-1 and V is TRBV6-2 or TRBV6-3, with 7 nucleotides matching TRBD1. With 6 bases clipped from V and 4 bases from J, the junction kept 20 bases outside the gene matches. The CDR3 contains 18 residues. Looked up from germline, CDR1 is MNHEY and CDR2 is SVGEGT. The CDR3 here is CASSLHPGQAGWGTEAFF. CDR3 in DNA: TGTGCCAGCAGCCTTCACCCTGGACAGGCTGGTTGGGGCACTGAAGCTTTCTTT.

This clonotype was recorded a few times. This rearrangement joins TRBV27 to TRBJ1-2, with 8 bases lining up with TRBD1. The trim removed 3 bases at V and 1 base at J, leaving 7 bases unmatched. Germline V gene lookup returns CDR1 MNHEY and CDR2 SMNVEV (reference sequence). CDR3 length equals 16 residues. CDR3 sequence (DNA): TGTGCCAGCAGTTTTACGACAGGGGCTTATAACTATGGCTACACCTTC. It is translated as CASSFTTGAYNYGYTF.

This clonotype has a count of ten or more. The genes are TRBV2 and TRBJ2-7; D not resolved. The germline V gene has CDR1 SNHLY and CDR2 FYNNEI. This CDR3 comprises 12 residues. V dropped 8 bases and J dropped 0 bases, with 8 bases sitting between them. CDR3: CASGGVSYEQYF. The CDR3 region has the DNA TGTGCCAGCGGCGGAGTCTCCTACGAGCAGTACTTC.